This TCR beta chain originates from a study of CD4 and CD8 cells across lung adenocarcinoma regions. TCRdb independently ran MiXCR on the PCR reads; one entry per CDR3 protein. Among 6,500 to 7,500 distinct CDR3 sequences, about 48% were seen once, and the ten largest hold over 15%. This clonotype appeared a few times. The V gene's germline CDR1 is MNHEY and CDR2 SVGAGI. The V and J ends lost 4 bases and 7 bases, in that order; junction bases with no gene match: 8. The length of the CDR3 is 15 residues. This chain joins TRBV6-5 and TRBJ2-1, with 9 nucleotides matching TRBD2. Specimen: CD8+ T cells from the center of a lung tumor. The source is a female donor with lung adenocarcinoma. The CD4 and CD8 labels of this study may be unreliable. CDR3 loop: CASSLAGVGVNEQFF. CDR3 sequence (DNA): TGTGCCAGCAGTTTAGCGGGAGTAGGGGTGAATGAGCAGTTCTTC.